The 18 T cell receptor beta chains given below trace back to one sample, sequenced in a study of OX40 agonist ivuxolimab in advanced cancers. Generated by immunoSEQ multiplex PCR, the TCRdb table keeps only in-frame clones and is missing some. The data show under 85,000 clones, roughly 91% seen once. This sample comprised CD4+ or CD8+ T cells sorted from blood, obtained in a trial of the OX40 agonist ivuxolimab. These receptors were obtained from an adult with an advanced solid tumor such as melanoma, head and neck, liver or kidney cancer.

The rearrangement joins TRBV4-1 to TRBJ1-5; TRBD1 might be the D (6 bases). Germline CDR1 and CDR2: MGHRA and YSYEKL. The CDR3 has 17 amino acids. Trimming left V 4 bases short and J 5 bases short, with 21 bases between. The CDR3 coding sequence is TGCGCCAGCAGCCTTGATGGGGTTGGGGGCCTGGATCAGCCCCAGCATTTT. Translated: CASSLDGVGGLDQPQHF.

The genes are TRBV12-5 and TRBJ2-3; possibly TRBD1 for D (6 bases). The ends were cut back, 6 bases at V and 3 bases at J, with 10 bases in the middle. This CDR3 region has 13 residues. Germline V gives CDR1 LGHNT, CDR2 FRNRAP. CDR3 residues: CASGRTETDTQYF. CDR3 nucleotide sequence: TGTGCTAGTGGGAGGACAGAAACAGATACGCAGTATTTT.

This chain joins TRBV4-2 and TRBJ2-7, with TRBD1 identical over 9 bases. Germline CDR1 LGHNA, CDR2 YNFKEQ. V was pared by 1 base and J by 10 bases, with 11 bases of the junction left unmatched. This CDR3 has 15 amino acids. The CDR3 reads CASSQASGQGTLQYF. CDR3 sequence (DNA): TGTGCCAGCAGCCAAGCTTCGGGACAGGGCACCCTCCAGTACTTC.

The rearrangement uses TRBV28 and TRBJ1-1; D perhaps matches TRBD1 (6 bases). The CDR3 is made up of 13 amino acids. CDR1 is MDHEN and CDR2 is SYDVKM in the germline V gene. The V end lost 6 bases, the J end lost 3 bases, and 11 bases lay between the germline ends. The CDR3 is CASSEQGHTEAFF. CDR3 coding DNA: TGTGCCAGCAGCGAACAGGGACACACTGAAGCTTTCTTT.

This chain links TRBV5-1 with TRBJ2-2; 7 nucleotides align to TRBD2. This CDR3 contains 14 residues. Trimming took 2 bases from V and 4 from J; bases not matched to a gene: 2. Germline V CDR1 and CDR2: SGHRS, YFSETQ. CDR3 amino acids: CASSFGTTTGELFF. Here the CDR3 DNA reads TGCGCCAGCAGCTTCGGGACTACCACCGGGGAGCTGTTTTTT.

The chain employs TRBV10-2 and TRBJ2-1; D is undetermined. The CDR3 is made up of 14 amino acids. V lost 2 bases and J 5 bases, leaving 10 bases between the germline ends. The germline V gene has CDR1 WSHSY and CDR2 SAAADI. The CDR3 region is CASSEDGINNEQFF. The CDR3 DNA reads TGCGCCAGCAGTGAGGATGGGATAAACAATGAGCAGTTCTTC.

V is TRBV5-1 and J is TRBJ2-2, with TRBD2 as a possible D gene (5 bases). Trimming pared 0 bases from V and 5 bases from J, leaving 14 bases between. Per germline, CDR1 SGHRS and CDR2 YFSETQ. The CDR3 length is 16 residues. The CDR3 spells CASSLEVLANTGELFF. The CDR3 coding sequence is TGCGCCAGCAGCTTGGAGGTTCTAGCCAATACCGGGGAGCTGTTTTTT.

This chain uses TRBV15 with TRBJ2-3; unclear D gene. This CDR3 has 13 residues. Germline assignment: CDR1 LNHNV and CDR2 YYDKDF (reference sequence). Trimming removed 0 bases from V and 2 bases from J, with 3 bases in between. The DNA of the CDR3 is TGTGCCACCAGCAGAGAGTACACAGATACGCAGTATTTT. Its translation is CATSREYTDTQYF.

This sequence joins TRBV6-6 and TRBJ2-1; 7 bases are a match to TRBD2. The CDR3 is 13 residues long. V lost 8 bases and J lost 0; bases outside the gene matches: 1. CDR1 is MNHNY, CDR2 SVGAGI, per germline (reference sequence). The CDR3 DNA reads TGTGCCAGCGGCGGGGGCTCCTACAATGAGCAGTTCTTC. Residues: CASGGGSYNEQFF.

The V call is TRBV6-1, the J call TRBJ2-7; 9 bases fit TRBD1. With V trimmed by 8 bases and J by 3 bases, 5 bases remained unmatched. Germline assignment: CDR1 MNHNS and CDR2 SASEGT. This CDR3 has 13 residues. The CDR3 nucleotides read TGTGCCAGCCGGGGACAGGGCGGCTACGAGCAGTACTTC. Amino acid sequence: CASRGQGGYEQYF.

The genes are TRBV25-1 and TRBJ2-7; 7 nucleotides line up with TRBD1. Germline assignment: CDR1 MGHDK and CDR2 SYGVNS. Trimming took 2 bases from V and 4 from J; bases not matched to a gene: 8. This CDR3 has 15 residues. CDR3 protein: CASSEGNRGVYEQYF. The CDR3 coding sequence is TGTGCCAGCAGTGAAGGGAACAGGGGAGTTTACGAGCAGTACTTC.

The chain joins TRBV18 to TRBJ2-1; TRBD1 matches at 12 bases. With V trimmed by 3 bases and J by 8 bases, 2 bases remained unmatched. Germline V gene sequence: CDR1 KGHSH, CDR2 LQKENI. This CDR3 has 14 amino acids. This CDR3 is CASSPGQGAHEQFF. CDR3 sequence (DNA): TGTGCCAGCTCACCGGGACAGGGGGCACATGAGCAGTTCTTC.

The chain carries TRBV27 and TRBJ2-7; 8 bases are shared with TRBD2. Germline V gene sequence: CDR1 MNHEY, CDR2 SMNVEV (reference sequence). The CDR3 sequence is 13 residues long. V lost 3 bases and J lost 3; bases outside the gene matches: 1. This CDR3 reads CASSLRGDYEQYF. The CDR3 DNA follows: TGTGCCAGCAGTTTGCGGGGGGACTACGAGCAGTACTTC.

The DNA for the CDR3 is TGTGCCAGCAGCTTGGTGGCAGGGGGCAACTACGAGCAGTACTTC. Its translation: CASSLVAGGNYEQYF. The gene calls are TRBV5-5 and TRBJ2-7, with TRBD1 identical over 8 bases. This CDR3 is built from 15 residues. Germline CDR1 and CDR2: SGHKS and YYEKEE (reference sequence). Trimming cost V 0 bases and J 3 bases; bases outside gene matches: 5.

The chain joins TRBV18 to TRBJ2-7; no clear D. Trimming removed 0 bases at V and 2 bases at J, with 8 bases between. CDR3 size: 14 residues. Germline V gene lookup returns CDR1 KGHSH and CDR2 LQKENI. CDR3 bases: TGTGCCAGCTCACCACCACTATTGGCCTACGAGCAGTACTTC. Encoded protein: CASSPPLLAYEQYF. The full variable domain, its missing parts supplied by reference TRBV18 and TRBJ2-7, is NAGVMQNPRHLVRRRGQEARLRCSPMKGHSHVYWYRQLPEEGLKFMVYLQKENIIDESGMPKERFSAEFPKEGPSILRIQQVVRGDSAAYFCASSPPLLAYEQYFGPGTRLTVT.

CDR3 in amino acids: CASSLQDRVNEKLFF. Written as DNA, the CDR3 is TGCGCCAGCAGCTTGCAAGACAGGGTGAATGAAAAACTGTTTTTT. This chain links TRBV5-1 with TRBJ1-4, with 7 nucleotides matching TRBD1. The CDR3 sequence is 15 residues long. Germline-derived CDR1 and CDR2 are SGHRS and YFSETQ. V dropped 1 base and J dropped 5; count of bases not matched to a gene: 5.

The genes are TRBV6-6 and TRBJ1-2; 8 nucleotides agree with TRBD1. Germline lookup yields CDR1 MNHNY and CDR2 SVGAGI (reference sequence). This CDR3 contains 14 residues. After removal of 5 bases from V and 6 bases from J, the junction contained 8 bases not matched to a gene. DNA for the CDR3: TGTGCCAGCAGTCGTGTCAGGGGGCGGGATGGCTACACCTTC. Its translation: CASSRVRGRDGYTF.

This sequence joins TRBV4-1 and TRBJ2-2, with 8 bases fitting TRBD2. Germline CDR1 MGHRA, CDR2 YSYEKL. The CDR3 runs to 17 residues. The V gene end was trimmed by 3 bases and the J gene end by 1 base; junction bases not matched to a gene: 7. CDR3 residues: CASSQAFSGKNTGELFF. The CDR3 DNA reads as TGCGCCAGCAGCCAGGCATTTAGCGGGAAGAACACCGGGGAGCTGTTTTTT.